The sequence of this T cell receptor beta chain was determined in a study of blood T cell repertoires in COVID-19. At the level of the study: Spain, Italy and the United States supplied samples that represented acute and convalescent COVID-19. T cells, B-cell-depleted T cells, or PBMCs provided the cDNA or gDNA that served as material.

The authors' processing: The assay estimated nucleated cells by amplifying reference gene primers. The method was immunoSEQ multiplex PCR; TCRdb's version includes in-frame clones alone and lacks a portion of them. Clone size and the V and J calls come from that table; the DNA yielded D and trimming. In the table there are approximately 140,000 clones, roughly 90% of which are singletons. The CDR3 totals 16 residues. Germline V gene data show CDR1 as SGHNT and CDR2 as YENEEA. The ends were cut back, 0 bases at V and 5 bases at J, with 14 bases in the middle. Source material: peripheral blood. This TCR was sampled from a man aged 50-60 years with active or convalescent COVID-19. The J gene is TRBJ2-1, the V gene TRBV11-3; D might be TRBD2 (6 bases). CDR3 DNA sequence: TGTGCCAGCAGCTTAGATGGGGCCCGGGGGAACAATGAGCAGTTCTTC. The encoded protein is CASSLDGARGNNEQFF.